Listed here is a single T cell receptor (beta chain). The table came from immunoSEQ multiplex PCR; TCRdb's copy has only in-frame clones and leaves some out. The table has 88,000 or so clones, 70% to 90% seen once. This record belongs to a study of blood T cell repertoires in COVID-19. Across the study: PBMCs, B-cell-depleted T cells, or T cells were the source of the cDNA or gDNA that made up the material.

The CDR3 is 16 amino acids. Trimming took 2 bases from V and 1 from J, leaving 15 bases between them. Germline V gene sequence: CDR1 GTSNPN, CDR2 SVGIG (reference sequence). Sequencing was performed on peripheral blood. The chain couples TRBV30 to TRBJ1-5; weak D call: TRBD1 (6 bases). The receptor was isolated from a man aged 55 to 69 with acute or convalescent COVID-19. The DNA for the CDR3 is TGTGCCTGGAGTCGGGGGGCCGGACCGAGCAATCAGCCCCAGCATTTT. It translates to CAWSRGAGPSNQPQHF.